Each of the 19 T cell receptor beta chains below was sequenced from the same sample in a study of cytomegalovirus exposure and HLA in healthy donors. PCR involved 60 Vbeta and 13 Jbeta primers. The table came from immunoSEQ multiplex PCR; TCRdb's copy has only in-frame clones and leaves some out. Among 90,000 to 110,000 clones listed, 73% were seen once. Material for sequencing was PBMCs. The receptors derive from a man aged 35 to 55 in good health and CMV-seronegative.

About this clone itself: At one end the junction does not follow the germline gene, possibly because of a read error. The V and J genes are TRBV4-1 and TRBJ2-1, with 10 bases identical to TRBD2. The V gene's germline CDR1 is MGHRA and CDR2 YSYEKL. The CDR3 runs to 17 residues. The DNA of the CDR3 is TGCGCCGGCAGCCAACATAGCGGGGGGAGCTCCTACAATGAGCAGTTCTTC. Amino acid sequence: CAGSQHSGGSSYNEQFF.

This chain's CDR3 is CASSLVGDRAAGGDTQYF. In nucleotides, the CDR3 is TGTGCCAGCAGCTTGGTTGGGGACAGAGCCGCGGGAGGAGATACGCAGTATTTT. This chain links TRBV5-6 with TRBJ2-3; maybe TRBD2 (8 bases). The length of the CDR3 is 18 residues. Germline-derived CDR1 and CDR2 are SGHDT and YYEEEE. V lost 0 bases, J lost 5 bases, and 22 bases lay in between.

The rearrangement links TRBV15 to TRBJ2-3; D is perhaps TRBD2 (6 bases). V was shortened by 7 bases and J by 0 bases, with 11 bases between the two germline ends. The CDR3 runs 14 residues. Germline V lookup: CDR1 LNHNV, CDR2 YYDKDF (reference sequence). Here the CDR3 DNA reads TGTGCCACCAAAGGCGGGGAGAGCACAGATACGCAGTATTTT. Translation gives CATKGGESTDTQYF.

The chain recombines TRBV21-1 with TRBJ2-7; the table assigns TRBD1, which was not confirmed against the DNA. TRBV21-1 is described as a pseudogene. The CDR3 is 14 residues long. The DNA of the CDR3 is TGTGCCAGCAGCGCCCGGGACAGGTCCTACGAGCAGTACTTC. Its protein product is CASSARDRSYEQYF.

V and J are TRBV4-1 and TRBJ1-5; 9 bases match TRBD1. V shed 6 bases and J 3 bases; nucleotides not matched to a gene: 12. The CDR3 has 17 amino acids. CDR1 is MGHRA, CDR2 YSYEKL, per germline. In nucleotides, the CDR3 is TGCGCCAGCAGATTCACCCCTACAGGGGGCAACAATCAGCCCCAGCATTTT. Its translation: CASRFTPTGGNNQPQHF.

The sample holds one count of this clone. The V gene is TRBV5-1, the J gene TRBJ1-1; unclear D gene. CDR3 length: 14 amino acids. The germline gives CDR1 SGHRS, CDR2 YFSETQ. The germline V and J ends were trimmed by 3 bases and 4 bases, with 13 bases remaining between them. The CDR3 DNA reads TGCGCCAGCAGCTACCGACGGGGAAGCACTGAAGCTTTCTTT. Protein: CASSYRRGSTEAFF.

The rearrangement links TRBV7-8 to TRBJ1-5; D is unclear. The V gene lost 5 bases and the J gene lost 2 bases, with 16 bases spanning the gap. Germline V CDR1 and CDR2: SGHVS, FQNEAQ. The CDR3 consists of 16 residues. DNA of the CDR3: TGTGCCAGCAGCCCCACCCAGGCAATGGGCAATCAGCCCCAGCATTTT. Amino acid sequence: CASSPTQAMGNQPQHF.

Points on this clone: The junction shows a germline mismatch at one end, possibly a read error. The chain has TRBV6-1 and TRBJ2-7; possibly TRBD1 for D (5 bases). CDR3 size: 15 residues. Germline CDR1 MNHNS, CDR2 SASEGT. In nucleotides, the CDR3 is TGTGCCAGCAGTGAAGATCCAGGGAACAGCTACGAGCGGTACTTC. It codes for CASSEDPGNSYERYF.

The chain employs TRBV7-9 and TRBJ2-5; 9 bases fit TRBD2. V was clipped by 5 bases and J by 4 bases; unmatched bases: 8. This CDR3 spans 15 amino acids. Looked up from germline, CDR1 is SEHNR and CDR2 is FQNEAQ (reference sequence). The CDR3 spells CASSEGLALGETQYF. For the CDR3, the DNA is TGTGCCAGCAGCGAAGGACTAGCGCTGGGAGAGACCCAGTACTTC.

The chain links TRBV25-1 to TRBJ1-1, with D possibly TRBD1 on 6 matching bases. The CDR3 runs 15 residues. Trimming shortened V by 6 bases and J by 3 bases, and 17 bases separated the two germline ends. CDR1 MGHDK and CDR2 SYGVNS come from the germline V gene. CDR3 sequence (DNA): TGTGCCAGCAGCGATACCGGGACAAGGCACACTGAAGCTTTCTTT. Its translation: CASSDTGTRHTEAFF.

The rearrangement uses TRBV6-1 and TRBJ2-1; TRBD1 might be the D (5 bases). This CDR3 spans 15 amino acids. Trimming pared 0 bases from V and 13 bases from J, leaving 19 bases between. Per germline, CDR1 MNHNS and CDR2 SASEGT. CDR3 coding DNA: TGTGCCAGCAGTGAAGCGCTATGGGCAGGGTGCATTCAGTTCTTC. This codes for CASSEALWAGCIQFF.

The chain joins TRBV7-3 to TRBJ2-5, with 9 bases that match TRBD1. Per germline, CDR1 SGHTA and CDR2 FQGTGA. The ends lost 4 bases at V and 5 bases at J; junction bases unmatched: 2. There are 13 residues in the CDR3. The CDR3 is CASSSTGGETQYF. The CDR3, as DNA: TGTGCCAGCAGCTCGACAGGGGGGGAGACCCAGTACTTC.

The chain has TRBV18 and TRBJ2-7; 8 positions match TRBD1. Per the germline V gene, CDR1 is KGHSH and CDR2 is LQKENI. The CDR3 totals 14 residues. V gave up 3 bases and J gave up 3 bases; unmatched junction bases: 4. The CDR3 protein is CASSPDREIYEQYF. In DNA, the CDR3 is TGTGCCAGCTCACCGGACAGGGAGATCTACGAGCAGTACTTC.

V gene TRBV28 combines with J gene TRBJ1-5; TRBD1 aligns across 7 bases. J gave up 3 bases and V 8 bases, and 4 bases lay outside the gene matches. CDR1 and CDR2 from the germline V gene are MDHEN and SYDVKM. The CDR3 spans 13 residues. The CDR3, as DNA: TGTGCCAGCTGGGGACAGTTCAATCAGCCCCAGCATTTT. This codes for CASWGQFNQPQHF.

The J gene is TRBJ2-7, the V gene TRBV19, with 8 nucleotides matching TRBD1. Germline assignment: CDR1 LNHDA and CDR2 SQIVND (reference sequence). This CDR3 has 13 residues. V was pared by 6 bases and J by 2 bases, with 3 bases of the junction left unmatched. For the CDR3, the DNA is TGTGCCAGTAGCGCGGACAGGGCCTACGAGCAGTACTTC. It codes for CASSADRAYEQYF.

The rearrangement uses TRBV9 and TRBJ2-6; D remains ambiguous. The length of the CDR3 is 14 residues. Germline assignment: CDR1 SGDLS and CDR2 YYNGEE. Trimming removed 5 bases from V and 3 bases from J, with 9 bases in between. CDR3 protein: CASSLTGGANVLTF. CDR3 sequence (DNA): TGTGCCAGCAGTCTCACCGGTGGGGCCAACGTCCTGACTTTC.

The DNA for the CDR3 is TGTGCCAGCAAGCGACCGAGCACAGATACGCAGTATTTT. Translated, it gives CASKRPSTDTQYF. The genes are TRBV7-8 and TRBJ2-3; D call uncertain. The CDR3 contains 13 residues. The V and J ends lost 7 bases and 0 bases respectively, with 8 bases between them. Germline V lookup: CDR1 SGHVS, CDR2 FQNEAQ.

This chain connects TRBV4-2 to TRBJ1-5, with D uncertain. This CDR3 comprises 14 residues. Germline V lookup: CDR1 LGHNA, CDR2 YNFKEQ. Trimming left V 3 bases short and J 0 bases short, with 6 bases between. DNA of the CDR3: TGTGCCAGCAGCCAGGACTATAGCAATCAGCCCCAGCATTTT. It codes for CASSQDYSNQPQHF.

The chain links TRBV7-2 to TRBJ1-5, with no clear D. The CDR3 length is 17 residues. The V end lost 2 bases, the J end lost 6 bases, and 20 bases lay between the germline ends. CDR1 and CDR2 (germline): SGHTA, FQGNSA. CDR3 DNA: TGTGCCAGCAGCTTATCTACTCTGGGGAGAGTTGGTCAGCCCCAGCATTTT. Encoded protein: CASSLSTLGRVGQPQHF.